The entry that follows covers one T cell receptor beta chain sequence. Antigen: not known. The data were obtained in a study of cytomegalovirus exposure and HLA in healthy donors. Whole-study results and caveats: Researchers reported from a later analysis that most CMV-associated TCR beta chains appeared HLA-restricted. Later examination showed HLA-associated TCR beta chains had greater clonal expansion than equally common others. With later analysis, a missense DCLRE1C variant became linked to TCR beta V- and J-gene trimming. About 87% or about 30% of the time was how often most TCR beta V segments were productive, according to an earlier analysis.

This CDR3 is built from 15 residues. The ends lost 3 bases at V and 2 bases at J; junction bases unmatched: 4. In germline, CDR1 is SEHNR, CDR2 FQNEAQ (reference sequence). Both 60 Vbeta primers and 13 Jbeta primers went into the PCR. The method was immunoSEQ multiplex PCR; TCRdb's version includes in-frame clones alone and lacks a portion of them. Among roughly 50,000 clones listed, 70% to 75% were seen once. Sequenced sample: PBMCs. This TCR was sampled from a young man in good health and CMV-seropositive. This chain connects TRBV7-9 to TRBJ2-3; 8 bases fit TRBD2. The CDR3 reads CASSFGTRPTDTQYF. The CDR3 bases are TGTGCCAGCAGCTTCGGGACTAGACCCACAGATACGCAGTATTTT. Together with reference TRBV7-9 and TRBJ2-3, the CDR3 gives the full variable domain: DTGVSQNPRHKITKRGQNVTFRCDPISEHNRLYWYRQTLGQGPEFLTYFQNEAQLEKSRLLSDRFSAERPKGSFSTLEIQRTEQGDSAMYLCASSFGTRPTDTQYFGPGTRLTVL.